These 19 T cell receptor beta chains came from one sample sequenced in a study of Ad26.COV2.S vaccination and SARS-CoV-2 variants. The protocol was immunoSEQ multiplex PCR, while the TCRdb copy is restricted to in-frame clones and leaves out a portion. The table shows more than 300,000 clones, with less than 90% occurring only once. This sample's treatment: roughly 20 received Ad26.COV2.S at low or high dose, single or two shots; 5 received placebo; per-sample allocation not given. Collection of samples fell on day 63 after the first vaccine or placebo injection. The sequences come from peripheral blood, collected in a trial of Ad26.COV2.S vaccine versus placebo. The receptors derive from a person aged 18-65 years who received the Ad26.COV2.S COVID-19 vaccine or a placebo.

The chain recombines TRBV29-1 with TRBJ2-7, with 7 bases lining up with TRBD1. V dropped 4 bases and J dropped 2; count of bases not matched to a gene: 8. The CDR3 extends over 14 amino acids. Germline assignment: CDR1 SQVTM and CDR2 ANQGSEA. Written as DNA, the CDR3 is TGCAGCGTTGGAGGTGGTCAGGGGGCCTACGAGCAGTACTTC. Translating gives CSVGGGQGAYEQYF.

The chain links TRBV9 to TRBJ2-2; D gene ambiguous. Trimming removed 3 bases from V and 8 bases from J, with 17 bases in between. The CDR3 is made up of 15 amino acids. Germline V gene lookup returns CDR1 SGDLS and CDR2 YYNGEE. The CDR3 DNA reads TGTGCCAGCAGCGCAGACCCAGTACAAGGTGGGGAGCTGTTTTTT. It encodes CASSADPVQGGELFF. Combining the CDR3 with reference TRBV9 and TRBJ2-2 gives the whole variable domain DSGVTQTPKHLITATGQRVTLRCSPRSGDLSVYWYQQSLDQGLQFLIQYYNGEERAKGNILERFSAQQFPDLHSELNLSSLELGDSALYFCASSADPVQGGELFFGEGSRLTVL.

The V and J genes are TRBV20-1 and TRBJ2-2; D call uncertain. Between the trimmed V and J ends, which lost 6 bases and 6 bases, there was a span of 8 bases. Germline CDR1 is DFQATT and CDR2 is SNEGSKA (reference sequence). The CDR3 extends over 11 amino acids. The CDR3: CSAIVAGELFF. The CDR3 DNA follows: TGCAGTGCGATAGTCGCCGGGGAGCTGTTTTTT.

V is TRBV5-4 and J is TRBJ2-1; D unresolved. V shed 4 bases and J shed 0 bases, with 11 bases lying between them. CDR1 SGHNT and CDR2 YYREEE come from the germline V gene (reference sequence). The CDR3 contains 15 residues. The CDR3 spells CASSMAPSSYNEQFF. In nucleotides, the CDR3 is TGTGCCAGCAGCATGGCGCCGAGCTCCTACAATGAGCAGTTCTTC.

The chain is built from TRBV30 and TRBJ2-7; D is possibly TRBD1 (6 bases). Germline CDR1 GTSNPN, CDR2 SVGIG (reference sequence). The CDR3 has 11 amino acids. Trimming left V 8 bases short and J 3 bases short, with 11 bases between. The CDR3 DNA reads as TGTGCCGGGGGCCGTGACTACGAGCAGTACTTC. As protein: CAGGRDYEQYF. The variable domain in full, completed from reference TRBV30 and TRBJ2-7, reads SQTIHQWPATLVQPVGSPLSLECTVEGTSNPNLYWYRQAAGRGLQLLFYSVGIGQISSEVPQNLSASRPQDRQFILSSKKLLLSDSGFYLCAGGRDYEQYFGPGTRLTVT.

This clone has more than one count but fewer than ten. The chain couples TRBV6-2 or TRBV6-3 to TRBJ1-2; D is possibly TRBD1 (5 bases). Germline V gene lookup returns CDR1 MNHEY and CDR2 SVGEGT. V shed 0 bases and J shed 7 bases, with 15 bases lying between them. The CDR3 is 15 residues long. CDR3 in amino acids: CASSYSRSIGGGYTF. The CDR3 bases are TGTGCCAGCAGTTACTCGCGCTCAATCGGGGGTGGCTACACCTTC.

This clone was found once. The rearrangement links TRBV7-2 to TRBJ1-5; 7 nucleotides align to TRBD1. CDR3 length equals 14 residues. V gave up 8 bases and J gave up 6 bases; unmatched junction bases: 10. Per germline, CDR1 SGHTA and CDR2 FQGNSA. The CDR3 is CASSVAGGVQPQHF. The CDR3 nucleotides read TGTGCCAGCTCCGTGGCAGGGGGTGTTCAGCCCCAGCATTTT.

The chain carries TRBV4-1 and TRBJ2-3; no clear D. The CDR3 is made up of 13 amino acids. CDR1 is MGHRA, CDR2 YSYEKL, per germline. Trimming stripped 0 bases from V and 4 bases from J, with 5 bases between. The DNA for the CDR3 is TGCGCCAGCAGCCAAGAACTCCCAGATACGCAGTATTTT. It codes for CASSQELPDTQYF.

The chain uses TRBV28 and TRBJ1-2; possibly TRBD1 for D (6 bases). CDR1 and CDR2 from the germline V gene are MDHEN and SYDVKM. CDR3 length equals 16 residues. Trimming removed 9 bases from V and 0 bases from J, with 20 bases in between. CDR3 nucleotide sequence: TGTGCCAGTCAGTACCCCCAGGGGCTCTCTAACTATGGCTACACCTTC. It translates to CASQYPQGLSNYGYTF.

The CDR3 DNA follows: TGTGCCAGCAGCTTGGTCGGGGAGGAGCAGTACTTC. It translates to CASSLVGEEQYF. This rearrangement joins TRBV13 to TRBJ2-7; possible D gene TRBD2, 5 bases. The V end was cut by 3 bases, the J end by 7 bases, with 10 bases between. CDR1 is PRHDT, CDR2 FYEKMQ, per germline (reference sequence). The CDR3 contains 12 residues.

This clone was recorded once. J is TRBJ1-5 and V is TRBV11-2, with D possibly being TRBD1 (5 bases). This CDR3 is 15 amino acids long. Germline V gene sequence: CDR1 SGHAT, CDR2 FQNNGV. V was clipped by 5 bases and J by 5 bases, with 16 bases between them. CDR3 coding DNA: TGTGCCAGCAGCCTCGGGACCGTTGACGATCAGCCCCAGCATTTT. It yields the protein CASSLGTVDDQPQHF.

This clone was observed once. This sample also contains other DNA sequences that code for the same CDR3. The V call is TRBV19, the J call TRBJ1-4; D ambiguous. The ends were cut back, 5 bases at V and 1 base at J, with 8 bases in the middle. CDR3 length: 14 amino acids. In germline, CDR1 is LNHDA, CDR2 SQIVND (reference sequence). In nucleotides, the CDR3 is TGTGCCAGTAGTCCTGGGAGAACTAATGAAAAACTGTTTTTT. Its translation: CASSPGRTNEKLFF.

The chain combines TRBV28 with TRBJ1-1, with D possibly TRBD1 on 6 matching bases. Between the trimmed V and J ends, which lost 7 bases and 4 bases, there was a span of 16 bases. Germline CDR1 reads MDHEN; CDR2 reads SYDVKM. This CDR3 comprises 14 residues. Here the CDR3 DNA reads TGTGCCAGCAATGAATGGGGGCGCCTCACTGAAGCTTTCTTT. This gives the protein CASNEWGRLTEAFF.

DNA for the CDR3: TGTGCCAGCAGACCCATAAATGGGTGGGGGAACATTCAGTACTTC. This codes for CASRPINGWGNIQYF. J is TRBJ2-4 and V is TRBV28; D may correspond to TRBD1 or TRBD2 (5 bases each). V lost 6 bases, J lost 7 bases, and 19 bases lay in between. The CDR3 sequence is 15 residues long. From germline, CDR1 is MDHEN and CDR2 SYDVKM.

J is TRBJ2-1 and V is TRBV15, with D maybe TRBD1 (5 bases). Looked up from germline, CDR1 is LNHNV and CDR2 is YYDKDF (reference sequence). The CDR3 consists of 12 residues. The V end was cut by 3 bases, the J end by 9 bases, with 9 bases between. The CDR3 protein is CATSSGRVEQFF. CDR3 DNA sequence: TGTGCCACCAGCAGTGGCAGGGTTGAGCAGTTCTTC.

This chain uses TRBV12-3 or TRBV12-4 with TRBJ2-5; no firm D call. V gave up 0 bases and J gave up 1 base, with 0 bases separating them. This CDR3 is built from 12 residues. The CDR3 here is CASSLAQETQYF. The CDR3 DNA reads as TGTGCCAGCAGTTTAGCCCAAGAGACCCAGTACTTC.

The chain has TRBV16 and TRBJ1-5; D ambiguous. Germline CDR1 reads KGHSY; CDR2 reads FQNENV. The germline V and J ends were trimmed by 3 bases and 0 bases, with 15 bases remaining between them. The CDR3 has 17 residues. The CDR3 bases are TGTGCCAGCAGCCACACGTCTTGGGTGGGTAGCAATCAGCCCCAGCATTTT. This translates into CASSHTSWVGSNQPQHF.

The V call is TRBV15, the J call TRBJ1-5, with D unresolved. Germline V gene lookup returns CDR1 LNHNV and CDR2 YYDKDF (reference sequence). This CDR3 region has 16 residues. Trimming shortened V by 1 base and J by 4 bases, and 14 bases separated the two germline ends. CDR3 in amino acids: CATSRGQGSANQPQHF. The DNA for the CDR3 is TGTGCCACCAGCAGAGGTCAAGGGAGCGCAAATCAGCCCCAGCATTTT.

The chain links TRBV19 to TRBJ2-7; D remains unclear. The CDR3 length is 14 residues. Trimming took 6 bases from V and 0 from J, leaving 12 bases between them. Germline V lookup: CDR1 LNHDA, CDR2 SQIVND (reference sequence). The chain's CDR3 is CASRPRRDSYEQYF. In nucleotides, the CDR3 is TGTGCCAGTAGGCCGAGAAGGGACTCCTACGAGCAGTACTTC.